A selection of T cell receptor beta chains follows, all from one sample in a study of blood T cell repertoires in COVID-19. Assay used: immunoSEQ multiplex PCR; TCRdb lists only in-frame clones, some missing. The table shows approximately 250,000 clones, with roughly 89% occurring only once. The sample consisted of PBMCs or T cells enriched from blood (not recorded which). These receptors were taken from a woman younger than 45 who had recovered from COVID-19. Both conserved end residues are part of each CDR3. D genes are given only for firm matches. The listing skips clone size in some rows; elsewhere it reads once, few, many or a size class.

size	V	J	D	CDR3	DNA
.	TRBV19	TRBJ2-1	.	CASSHVESEQFF	TGTGCCAGTAGTCACGTTGAGAGTGAGCAGTTCTTC
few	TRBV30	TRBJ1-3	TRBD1	CAWSPGQGANTIYF	TGTGCCTGGAGTCCAGGACAGGGGGCAAACACCATATATTTT
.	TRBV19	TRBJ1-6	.	CASGQTNSPLHF	TGTGCCTCAGGACAGACTAATTCACCCCTCCACTTT
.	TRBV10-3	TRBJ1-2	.	CAISSQEDGYTF	TGTGCCATCAGTTCTCAGGAGGATGGCTACACCTTC
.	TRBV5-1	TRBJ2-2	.	CASRSGNTGELFF	TGCGCCAGCAGGTCGGGGAACACCGGGGAGCTGTTTTTT
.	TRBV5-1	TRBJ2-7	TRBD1	CASSPGQGIMQYF	TGCGCCAGCAGCCCAGGACAGGGGATAATGCAGTACTTC
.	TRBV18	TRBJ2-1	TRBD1	CASSPDGQGFDEQFF	TGTGCCAGCTCCCCTGACGGACAGGGTTTTGATGAGCAGTTCTTC
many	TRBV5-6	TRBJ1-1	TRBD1	CASSFDRGNTEAFF	TGTGCCAGCAGTTTCGACAGGGGTAACACTGAAGCTTTCTTT
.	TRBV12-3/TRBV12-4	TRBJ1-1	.	CASSPAGGAAFF	TGTGCCAGCAGCCCGGCCGGAGGCGCAGCTTTCTTT
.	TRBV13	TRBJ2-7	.	CASSSRGQDHSYEQYF	TGTGCCAGCAGCTCCAGGGGCCAGGACCACTCCTACGAGCAGTACTTC
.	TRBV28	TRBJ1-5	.	CASSLPREGGNQPQHF	TGTGCCAGCAGTCTGCCTCGGGAAGGGGGAAATCAGCCCCAGCATTTT
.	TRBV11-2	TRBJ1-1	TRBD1	CASTRQGGNTEAFF	TGTGCCAGCACTAGACAGGGCGGGAACACTGAAGCTTTCTTT
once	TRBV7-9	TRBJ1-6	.	CASTLARDNSPLHF	TGTGCCAGCACCTTAGCCAGGGATAATTCACCCCTCCACTTT
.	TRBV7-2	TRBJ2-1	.	CASSSRSSQGNEQFF	TGTGCCAGCAGCTCCCGGTCCTCGCAGGGGAATGAGCAGTTCTTC